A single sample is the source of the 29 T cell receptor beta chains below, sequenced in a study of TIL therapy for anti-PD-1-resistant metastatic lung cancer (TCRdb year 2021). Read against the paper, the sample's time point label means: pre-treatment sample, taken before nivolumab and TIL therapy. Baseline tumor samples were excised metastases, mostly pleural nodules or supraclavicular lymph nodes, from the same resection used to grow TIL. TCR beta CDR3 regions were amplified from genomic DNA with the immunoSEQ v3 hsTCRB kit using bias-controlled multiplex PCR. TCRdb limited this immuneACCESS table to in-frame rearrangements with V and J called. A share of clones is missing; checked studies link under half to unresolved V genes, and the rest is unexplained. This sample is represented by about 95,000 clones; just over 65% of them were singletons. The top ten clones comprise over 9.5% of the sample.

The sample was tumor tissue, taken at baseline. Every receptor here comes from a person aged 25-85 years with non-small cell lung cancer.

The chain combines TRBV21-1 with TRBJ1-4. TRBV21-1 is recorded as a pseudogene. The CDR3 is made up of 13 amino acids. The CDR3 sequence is CASVAGGDEKLFF. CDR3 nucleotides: TGTGCCAGCGTGGCCGGCGGAGATGAAAAACTGTTTTTT.

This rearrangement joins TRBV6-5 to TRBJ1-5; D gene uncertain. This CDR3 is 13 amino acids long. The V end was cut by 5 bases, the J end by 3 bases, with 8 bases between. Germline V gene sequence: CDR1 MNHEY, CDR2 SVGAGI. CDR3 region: CASSTTLNQPQHF. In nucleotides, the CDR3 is TGTGCCAGCAGTACGACCCTCAATCAGCCCCAGCATTTT.

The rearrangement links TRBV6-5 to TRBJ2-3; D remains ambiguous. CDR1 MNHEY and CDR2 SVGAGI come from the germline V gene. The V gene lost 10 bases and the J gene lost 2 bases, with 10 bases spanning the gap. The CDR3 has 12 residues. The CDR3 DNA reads TGTGCCACGATGCACTCCACAGATACGCAGTATTTT. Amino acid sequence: CATMHSTDTQYF.

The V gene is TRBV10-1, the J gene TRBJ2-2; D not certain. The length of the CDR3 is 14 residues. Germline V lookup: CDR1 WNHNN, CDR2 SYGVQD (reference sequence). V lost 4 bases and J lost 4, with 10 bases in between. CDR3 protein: CASSVGGATGELFF. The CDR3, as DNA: TGCGCCAGCAGTGTTGGCGGAGCCACCGGGGAGCTGTTTTTT.

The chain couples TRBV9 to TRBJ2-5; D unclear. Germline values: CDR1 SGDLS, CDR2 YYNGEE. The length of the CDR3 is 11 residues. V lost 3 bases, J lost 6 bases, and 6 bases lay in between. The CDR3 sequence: CASSALKTQYF. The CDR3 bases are TGTGCCAGCAGCGCGCTCAAGACCCAGTACTTC.

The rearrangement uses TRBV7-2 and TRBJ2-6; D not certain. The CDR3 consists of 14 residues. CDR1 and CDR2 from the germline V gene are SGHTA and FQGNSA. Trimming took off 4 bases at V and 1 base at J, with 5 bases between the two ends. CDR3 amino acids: CASSSTSGANVLTF. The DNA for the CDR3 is TGTGCCAGCAGCTCTACTTCTGGGGCCAACGTCCTGACTTTC.

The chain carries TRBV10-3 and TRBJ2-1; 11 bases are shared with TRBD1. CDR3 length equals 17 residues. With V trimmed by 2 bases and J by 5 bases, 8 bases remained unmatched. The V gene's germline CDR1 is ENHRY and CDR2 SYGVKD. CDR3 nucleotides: TGTGCCATCAGTGAGGGGACAGGGGGTAAGAAAAACAATGAGCAGTTCTTC. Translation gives CAISEGTGGKKNNEQFF.

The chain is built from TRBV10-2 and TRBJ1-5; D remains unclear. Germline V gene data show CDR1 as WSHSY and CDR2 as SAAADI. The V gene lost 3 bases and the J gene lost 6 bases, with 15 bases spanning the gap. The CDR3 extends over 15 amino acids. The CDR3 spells CASSDNRGIGQPQHF. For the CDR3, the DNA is TGCGCCAGCAGTGATAACAGAGGTATCGGTCAGCCCCAGCATTTT.

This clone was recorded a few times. CDR3 DNA sequence: TGCGCCAGCAGAGAAGGTTTCGAGACCCAGTACTTC. This translates into CASREGFETQYF. The chain recombines TRBV5-1 with TRBJ2-5; no reliable D call. This CDR3 contains 12 residues. Per germline, CDR1 SGHRS and CDR2 YFSETQ. The V end lost 5 bases, the J end lost 5 bases, and 10 bases lay between the germline ends.

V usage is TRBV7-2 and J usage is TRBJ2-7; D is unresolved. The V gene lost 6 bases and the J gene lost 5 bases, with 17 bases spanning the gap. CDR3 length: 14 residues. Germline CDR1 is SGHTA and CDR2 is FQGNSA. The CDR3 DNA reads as TGTGCCAGCAGTCCAACACAGTTGCTGAACGAGCAGTACTTC. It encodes CASSPTQLLNEQYF.

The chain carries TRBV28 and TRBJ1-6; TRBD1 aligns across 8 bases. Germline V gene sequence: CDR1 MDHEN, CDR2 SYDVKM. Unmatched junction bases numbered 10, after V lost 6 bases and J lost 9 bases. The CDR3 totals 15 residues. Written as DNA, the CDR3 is TGTGCCAGCAGGGACGCCGGGACAGGCACTTCACCCCTCCACTTT. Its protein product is CASRDAGTGTSPLHF.

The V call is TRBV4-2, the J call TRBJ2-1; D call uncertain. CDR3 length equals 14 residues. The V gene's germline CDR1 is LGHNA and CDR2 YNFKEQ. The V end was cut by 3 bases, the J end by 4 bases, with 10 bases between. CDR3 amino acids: CASSHTNRYNEQFF. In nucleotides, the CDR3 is TGTGCCAGCAGCCATACGAACCGATACAATGAGCAGTTCTTC.

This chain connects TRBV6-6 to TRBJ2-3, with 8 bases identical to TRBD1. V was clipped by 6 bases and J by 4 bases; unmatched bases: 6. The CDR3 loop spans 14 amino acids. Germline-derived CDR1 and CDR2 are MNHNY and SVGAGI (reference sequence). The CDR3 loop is CASRRTGRADTQYF. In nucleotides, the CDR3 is TGTGCCAGCAGGAGGACAGGGCGTGCAGATACGCAGTATTTT.

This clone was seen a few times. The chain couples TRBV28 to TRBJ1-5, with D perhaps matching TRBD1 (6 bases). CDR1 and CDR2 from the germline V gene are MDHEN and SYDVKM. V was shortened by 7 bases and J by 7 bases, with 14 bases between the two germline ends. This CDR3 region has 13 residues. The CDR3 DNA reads TGTGCCAGCAACAGGGCCGCTACCCAGCCCCAGCATTTT. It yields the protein CASNRAATQPQHF.

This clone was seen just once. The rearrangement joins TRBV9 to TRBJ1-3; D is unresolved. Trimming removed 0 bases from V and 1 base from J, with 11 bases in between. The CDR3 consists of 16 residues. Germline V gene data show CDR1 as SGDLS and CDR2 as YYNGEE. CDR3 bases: TGTGCCAGCAGCGTAGGCCTCGGTCCATCTGGAAACACCATATATTTT. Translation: CASSVGLGPSGNTIYF.

The CDR3 nucleotides read TGTGCCAGCAGCTTGGAGGTGGTAGCGGCCTACAATGAGCAGTTCTTC. Its protein is CASSLEVVAAYNEQFF. The rearrangement uses TRBV5-6 and TRBJ2-1, with D tentatively TRBD2 (6 bases). Germline loops: CDR1 SGHDT, CDR2 YYEEEE. The CDR3 runs 16 residues. V lost 0 bases and J lost 2, with 12 bases in between.

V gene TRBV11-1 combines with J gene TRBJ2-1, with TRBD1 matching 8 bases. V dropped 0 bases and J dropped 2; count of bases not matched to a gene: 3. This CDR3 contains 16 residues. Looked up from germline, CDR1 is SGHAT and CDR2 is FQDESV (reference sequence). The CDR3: CASSLATGAPYNEQFF. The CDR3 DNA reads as TGTGCCAGCAGCTTAGCGACAGGGGCCCCCTACAATGAGCAGTTCTTC.

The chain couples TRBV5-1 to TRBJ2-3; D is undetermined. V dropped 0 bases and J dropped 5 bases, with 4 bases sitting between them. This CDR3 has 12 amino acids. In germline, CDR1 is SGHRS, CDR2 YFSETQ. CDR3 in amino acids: CASSLVGDTQYF. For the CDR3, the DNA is TGCGCCAGCAGCTTGGTGGGAGATACGCAGTATTTT.

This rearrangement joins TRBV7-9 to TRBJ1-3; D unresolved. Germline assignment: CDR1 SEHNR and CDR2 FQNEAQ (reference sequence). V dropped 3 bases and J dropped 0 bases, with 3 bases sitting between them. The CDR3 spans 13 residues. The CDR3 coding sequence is TGTGCCAGCAGCTTCCACTCTGGAAACACCATATATTTT. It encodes CASSFHSGNTIYF.

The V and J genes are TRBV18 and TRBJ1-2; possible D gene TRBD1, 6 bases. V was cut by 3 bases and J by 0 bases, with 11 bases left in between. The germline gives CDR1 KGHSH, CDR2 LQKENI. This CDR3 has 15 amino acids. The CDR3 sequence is CASSPPEGANYGYTF. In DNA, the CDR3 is TGTGCCAGCTCACCGCCCGAGGGGGCTAACTATGGCTACACCTTC. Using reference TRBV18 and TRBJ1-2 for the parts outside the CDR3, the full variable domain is NAGVMQNPRHLVRRRGQEARLRCSPMKGHSHVYWYRQLPEEGLKFMVYLQKENIIDESGMPKERFSAEFPKEGPSILRIQQVVRGDSAAYFCASSPPEGANYGYTFGSGTRLTVV.

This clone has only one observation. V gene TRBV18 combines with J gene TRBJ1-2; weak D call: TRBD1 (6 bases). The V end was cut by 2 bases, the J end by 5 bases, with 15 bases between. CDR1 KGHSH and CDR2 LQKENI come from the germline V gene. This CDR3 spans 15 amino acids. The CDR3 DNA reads TGTGCCAGCTCACCAACAGGGTCTCCAGAATATGGCTACACCTTC. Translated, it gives CASSPTGSPEYGYTF.

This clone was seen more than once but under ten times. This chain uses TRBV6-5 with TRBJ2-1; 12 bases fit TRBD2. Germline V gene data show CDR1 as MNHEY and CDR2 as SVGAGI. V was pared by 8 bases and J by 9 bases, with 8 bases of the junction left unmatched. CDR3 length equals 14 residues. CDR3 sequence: CASVSSGRAGEQFF. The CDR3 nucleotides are TGTGCCAGCGTGTCTAGCGGGAGGGCCGGTGAGCAGTTCTTC.

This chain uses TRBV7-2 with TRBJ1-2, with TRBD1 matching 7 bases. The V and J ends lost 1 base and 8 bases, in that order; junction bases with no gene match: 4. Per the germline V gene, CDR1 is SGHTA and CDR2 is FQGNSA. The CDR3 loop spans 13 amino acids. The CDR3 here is CASSLVQGQGYTF. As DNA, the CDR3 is TGTGCCAGCAGCTTAGTACAGGGACAGGGCTACACCTTC.

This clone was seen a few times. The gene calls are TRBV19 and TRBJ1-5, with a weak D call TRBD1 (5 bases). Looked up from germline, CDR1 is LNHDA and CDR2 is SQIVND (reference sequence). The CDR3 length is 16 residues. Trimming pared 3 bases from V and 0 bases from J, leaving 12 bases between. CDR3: CASSISGTHSNQPQHF. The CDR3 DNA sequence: TGTGCCAGTAGTATCTCCGGGACCCATAGCAATCAGCCCCAGCATTTT.

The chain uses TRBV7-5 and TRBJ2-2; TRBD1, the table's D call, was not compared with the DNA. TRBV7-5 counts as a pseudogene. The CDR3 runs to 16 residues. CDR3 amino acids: CVRSLDRELWAGELFF. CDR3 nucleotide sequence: TGTGTCAGAAGCTTGGACAGGGAGCTTTGGGCCGGGGAGCTGTTTTTT.

The CDR3 DNA reads TGTGCCTACCAACTAGCGGGGGGGCCAAGTGAGCAGTTCTTC. Protein sequence: CAYQLAGGPSEQFF. The chain carries TRBV30 and TRBJ2-1; 13 nucleotides line up with TRBD2. In germline, CDR1 is GTSNPN, CDR2 SVGIG (reference sequence). This CDR3 has 14 amino acids. The junction had 9 bases not matched to a gene; V was cut back by 7 bases and J by 9 bases.

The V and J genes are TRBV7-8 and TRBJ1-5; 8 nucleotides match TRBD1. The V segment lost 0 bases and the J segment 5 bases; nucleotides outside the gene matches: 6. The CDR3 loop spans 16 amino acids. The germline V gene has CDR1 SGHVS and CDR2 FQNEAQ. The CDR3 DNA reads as TGTGCCAGCAGCTTAGCCGGACAGGGTAGAGATCAGCCCCAGCATTTT. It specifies CASSLAGQGRDQPQHF.

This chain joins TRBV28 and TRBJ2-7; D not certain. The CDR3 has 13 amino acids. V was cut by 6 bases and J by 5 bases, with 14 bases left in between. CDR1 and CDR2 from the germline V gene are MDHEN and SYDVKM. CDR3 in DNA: TGTGCCAGCAGACCCCATGGGTCCCACGAGCAGTACTTC. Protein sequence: CASRPHGSHEQYF.

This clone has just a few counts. CDR3 sequence reads: CASSQVGGGGNQPQHF. The CDR3 DNA reads TGTGCCAGCAGCCAAGTCGGAGGAGGTGGCAATCAGCCCCAGCATTTT. The J gene is TRBJ1-5, the V gene TRBV4-2; D not resolved. Germline V gives CDR1 LGHNA, CDR2 YNFKEQ. The CDR3 is 16 amino acids. Trimming shortened V by 1 base and J by 2 bases, and 12 bases separated the two germline ends.